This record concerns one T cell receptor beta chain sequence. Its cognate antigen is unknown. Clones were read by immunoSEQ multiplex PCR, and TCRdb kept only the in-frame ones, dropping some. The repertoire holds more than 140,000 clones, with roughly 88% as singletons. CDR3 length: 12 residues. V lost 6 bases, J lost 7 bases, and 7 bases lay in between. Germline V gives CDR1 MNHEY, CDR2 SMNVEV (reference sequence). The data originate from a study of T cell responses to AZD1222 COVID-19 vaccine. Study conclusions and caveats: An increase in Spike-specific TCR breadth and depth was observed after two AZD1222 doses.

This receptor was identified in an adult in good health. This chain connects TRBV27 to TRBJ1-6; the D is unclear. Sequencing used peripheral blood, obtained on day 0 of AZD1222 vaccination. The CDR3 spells CASRGPNSPLHF. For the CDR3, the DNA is TGTGCCAGCAGGGGTCCCAATTCACCCCTCCACTTT.